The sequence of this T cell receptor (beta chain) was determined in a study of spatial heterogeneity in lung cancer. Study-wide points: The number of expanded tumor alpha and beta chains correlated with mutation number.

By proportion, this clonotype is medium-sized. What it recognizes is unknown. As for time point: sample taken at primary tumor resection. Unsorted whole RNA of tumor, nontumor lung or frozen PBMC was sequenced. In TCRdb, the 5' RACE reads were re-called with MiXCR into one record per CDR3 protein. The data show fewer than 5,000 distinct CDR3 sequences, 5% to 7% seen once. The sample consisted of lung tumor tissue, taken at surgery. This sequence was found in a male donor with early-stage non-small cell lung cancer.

Here the CDR3 reads CSVAERLSTDTQYF. The CDR3 region has the DNA TGCAGTGTAGCGGAGCGACTCAGCACAGATACGCAGTATTTT. This chain links TRBV20-1 with TRBJ2-3; D may be TRBD2 (6 bases). This CDR3 contains 14 residues. From germline, CDR1 is DFQATT and CDR2 SNEGSKA (reference sequence). V lost 7 bases to trimming and J lost 0 bases, with 14 bases between them.